This is a list of T cell receptor beta chains from one sample in a study of CD4 T cells in relation to SARS-CoV-2 and coronaviruses. Their specific antigens are unknown. This table comes from immunoSEQ multiplex PCR, and its TCRdb copy is limited to in-frame clones, with some not included. The sample lists tens of thousands of clones, 70% to 80% seen once, with approximately 13% in the top ten. The sequenced material came from CD4+ T cells from PBMCs, cultured in vitro. The source of these receptors is a human donor in good health. CDR3s leave out the opening cysteine and the closing phenylalanine or tryptophan. D genes are given only for firm matches.

TRBV7-8	-	TRBJ1-5	ASSTRRAHGNQPQH
TRBV3-1/TRBV3-2	TRBD1	TRBJ1-1	ASSQRDRATEAF
TRBV10-3	-	TRBJ1-5	AISGAEYSNQPQH
TRBV5-4	TRBD1	TRBJ2-7	ASSPRTGRTYEQY
TRBV7-2	TRBD1	TRBJ1-6	ASSLVRQGGSPLH
TRBV6-5	-	TRBJ1-2	ASSPAGYLYGYT
TRBV6-1	-	TRBJ2-7	ASSEYEQY
TRBV4-2	TRBD2	TRBJ2-1	ASSHILAGGSYNEQF
TRBV3-1/TRBV3-2	TRBD1	TRBJ2-7	ASRDRVLPYEQY
TRBV5-1	-	TRBJ2-7	ASSLGTSEQY
TRBV30	-	TRBJ1-6	AGGRGDGSPLH
TRBV6-4	TRBD1	TRBJ2-1	ASSDTQQGVKF
TRBV6-2/TRBV6-3	-	TRBJ2-1	ASSYTRNYNEQF
TRBV14	-	TRBJ2-3	ASSRDTNTDTQY
TRBV7-3	TRBD2	TRBJ2-1	ASSLSGGSGNEQF
TRBV28	-	TRBJ1-2	ASREGYGYT
TRBV19	-	TRBJ1-2	ASSPQGWDYGYT
TRBV11-1	-	TRBJ1-2	ASSPDSNYGYT
TRBV6-2/TRBV6-3	-	TRBJ2-2	ASSLIGVVGELF
TRBV11-2	-	TRBJ1-4	ASSSRWGGNEKLF
TRBV19	-	TRBJ2-5	ASSPGRHQETQY
TRBV5-1	-	TRBJ2-1	ASSFRNEQF
TRBV11-1	TRBD2	TRBJ2-7	ASSLAHTSGRYEQY
TRBV28	TRBD1	TRBJ2-4	ATNQADRSIQY
TRBV9	TRBD1	TRBJ1-1	ASSGTGAGATEAF
TRBV11-2	-	TRBJ2-7	ASSLGTLSYEQY
TRBV11-2	-	TRBJ2-2	ASSLRTWDTGELF
TRBV4-1	TRBD2	TRBJ2-7	ASSQDRDGERGGYEQY
TRBV7-3	TRBD1	TRBJ2-5	ASSPNPGQGQETQY
TRBV7-9	-	TRBJ2-1	ASSPQGGLGNEQF
TRBV5-4	-	TRBJ2-5	ASSQDAETQY
TRBV7-9	-	TRBJ1-2	ASSPTGTSSYGYT
TRBV3-1/TRBV3-2	-	TRBJ1-6	ASSPVRGNNSPLH
TRBV3-1/TRBV3-2	TRBD1	TRBJ2-7	ASSQGDRGFYEQY
TRBV9	-	TRBJ1-2	ASSVLEGLGGYT
TRBV12-2	-	TRBJ1-6	APRTFH
TRBV28	TRBD2	TRBJ2-5	ASSPAAGGLGETQY
TRBV2	TRBD1	TRBJ1-1	ASSGQGLRTEAF
TRBV5-1	TRBD2	TRBJ2-1	ASSAGQLAGGPRNEQF
TRBV12-3/TRBV12-4	-	TRBJ1-5	ASSLSFPQPQH
TRBV5-1	-	TRBJ1-1	ASSRKIDTEAF
TRBV15	TRBD2	TRBJ2-1	ATSREAGGVGYNEQF
TRBV11-2	-	TRBJ2-7	ASSLRTEQY
TRBV18	-	TRBJ2-7	ASSPAPAPDPGSYEQY
TRBV14	-	TRBJ1-1	ASSQEGHMNTEAF
TRBV14	TRBD2	TRBJ2-1	ASSPGLAGGWHEQF
TRBV7-8	TRBD2	TRBJ2-1	ASSPPSGSHNEQF
TRBV18	-	TRBJ1-5	ASSPGVNSNQPQH
TRBV5-1	TRBD2	TRBJ2-2	ASSLLAGAGGELF
TRBV11-2	-	TRBJ1-1	ASSLMGNMNTEAF
TRBV4-1	-	TRBJ1-3	ASSQVGAGGNTIY
TRBV5-4	-	TRBJ1-1	ASSSTRRGWDTEAF
TRBV24-1	TRBD2	TRBJ2-1	ATSTPGTSGRWEQF
TRBV2	TRBD2	TRBJ2-4	ASWGLAGENIQY
TRBV18	TRBD1	TRBJ1-1	ASSPPGTGNGGTEAF
TRBV19	-	TRBJ2-3	ASSSDQRWVADTQY
TRBV19	-	TRBJ2-5	ASSGHLGETQY
TRBV5-6	TRBD1	TRBJ2-3	ASSPGQGADTQY
TRBV19	-	TRBJ1-2	ASSIVGKNYGYT